Described below is a single TCR beta chain sequence and its context. Its antigen is still unknown. The sample is drawn from a study of T cells in localized non-small cell lung cancer. Trimming cost V 8 bases and J 0 bases, with 11 bases left between them. The germline CDR1 and CDR2 sequences are SNHLY and FYNNEI. This CDR3 has 13 residues. General study findings and limits: With higher T cell density in blood came longer overall survival. Among the tissues sampled, uninvolved adjacent lung had the highest T cell clonality, above tumor. Multi-region tumor sequencing was not done, so intratumor heterogeneity could not be excluded. Adjacent lung had a median approximately 57 of the 100 largest tumor clones.

Profiling relied on immunoSEQ multiplex PCR, and the TCRdb table lists in-frame clones only, not all of them. This table has 53,000 or so clones, approximately 89% appearing once. The sequence was obtained from a man aged 35 to 70 with stage I lung adenocarcinoma. The chain links TRBV2 to TRBJ2-7; a possible D gene is TRBD1 (5 bases). This material consisted of peripheral blood, taken before any cancer treatment. CDR3 sequence (DNA): TGTGCCAGCGCCACAGGAATCTCCTACGAGCAGTACTTC. Protein: CASATGISYEQYF.